Sequencing of this T cell receptor beta chain was carried out in a study of blood T cell repertoires in COVID-19. Study-level information: Acute and convalescent COVID-19 samples came from the United States, Italy and Spain. In each case, the material was cDNA or gDNA derived from T cells, B-cell-depleted T cells, or PBMCs.

Germline-derived CDR1 and CDR2 are GTSNPN and SVGIG (reference sequence). V was clipped by 2 bases and J by 6 bases; unmatched bases: 12. The CDR3 extends over 16 amino acids. As originally analysed: Reference gene primer amplification gave nucleated cell count estimates. Data came from immunoSEQ multiplex PCR; TCRdb stores just in-frame clones and leaves some out. That table furnishes V, J and clone size, whereas the DNA furnished D and trimming. Of about 97,000 clones listed, about 85% were seen once; the top ten hold 4.4%. The sample was peripheral blood. This clonotype was sampled from a man aged 55 to 70 with acute or convalescent COVID-19. The V gene is TRBV30, the J gene TRBJ1-2; 10 bases align to TRBD1. The CDR3 DNA sequence: TGTGCCTGGAGTTTATGGACAGGGGGTCGTTTGCATGGCTACACCTTC. It codes for CAWSLWTGGRLHGYTF.